These T cell receptor beta chains were read from a single sample in a study of cytomegalovirus exposure and HLA in healthy donors. Profiling relied on immunoSEQ multiplex PCR, and the TCRdb table lists in-frame clones only, not all of them. The sample contains about 150,000 clones, roughly 80% of which appear only once. Sample: PBMCs. All receptors derive from a male donor in good health and CMV-seronegative. Both conserved end residues are part of each CDR3. Fields, in order: J gene, clone size, V gene, D gene, CDR3 DNA, CDR3 protein. The D gene is left open where the match is weak. Clone size is given for some rows only: seen once, a few or many times, or a class if the clone is expanded.

>TRBJ1-1|once|TRBV10-2|TRBD1
TGCGCCAGCATCCCTCGGGACAGGGGGCCTGGGTTCTCTGAAGCTTTCTTT
CASIPRDRGPGFSEAFF
>TRBJ2-7|-|TRBV7-2|-
TGTGCCAGCAGCTTAGAGACCGGACTGGACGAGCAGTACTTC
CASSLETGLDEQYF
>TRBJ1-1|-|TRBV2|-
TGTGCCAGCAGGGACAGCCCGAGGGACACTGAAGCTTTCTTT
CASRDSPRDTEAFF
>TRBJ2-5|-|TRBV6-1|TRBD1
TGTGCCAGCAGTGAAGGAGCCGGGACAGGGTCTCGAGAGACCCAGTACTTC
CASSEGAGTGSRETQYF
>TRBJ2-6|-|TRBV30|-
TGTGCCTGGGAGGTGGGAGCTGGGGCCAACGTCCTGACTTTC
CAWEVGAGANVLTF
>TRBJ1-2|-|TRBV7-9|-
TGTGCCAGCAGCTTTGGGGCGGGAAACTATGGCTACACCTTC
CASSFGAGNYGYTF
>TRBJ1-2|-|TRBV19|-
TGTGCCAGTGGTTCTCGGACAGATTACTATGGCTACACCTTC
CASGSRTDYYGYTF
>TRBJ1-1|few|TRBV4-3|-
TGCGCCAGCAGCCCGACCGGGGTGAGCGACACTGAAGCTTTCTTT
CASSPTGVSDTEAFF
>TRBJ2-6|-|TRBV28|TRBD1
TGTGCCAGCAGTTCGACAGGGCCTGGGGCCAACGTCCTGACTTTC
CASSSTGPGANVLTF
>TRBJ2-7|-|TRBV10-3|-
TGTGCCATCTCGTTTTCGGAGGGCGGAACCTACGAGCAGTACTTC
CAISFSEGGTYEQYF
>TRBJ2-1|once|TRBV6-6|TRBD2
TGTGCCAGCAGCCCTGTAGCGGGGGGACCCAATGAGCAGTTCTTC
CASSPVAGGPNEQFF
>TRBJ1-1|-|TRBV7-9|-
TGTGCCAGCAGCTCGAGGGGGAGTGGGATATTTGGGGACACTGAAGCTTTCTTT
CASSSRGSGIFGDTEAFF
>TRBJ1-6|-|TRBV15|-
TGTGCCACCAGTGAGGCTTGGTCACCCCTCCACTTT
CATSEAWSPLHF
>TRBJ1-1|-|TRBV5-1|-
TGCGCCAGCAGCCCCGGAGGGAACACTGAAGCTTTCTTT
CASSPGGNTEAFF
>TRBJ2-7|-|TRBV5-4|TRBD1
TGTGCCAGCAGCTACGGACAGGGGGAGGAGCAGTACTTC
CASSYGQGEEQYF
>TRBJ2-7|-|TRBV29-1|-
TGCAGCGTCGCAAGGACTTATTCCTACGAGCAGTACTTC
CSVARTYSYEQYF
>TRBJ2-7|-|TRBV27|-
TGTGCCAGCAGTAGGCTCCTAGACTCCTACGAGCAGTACTTC
CASSRLLDSYEQYF
>TRBJ1-5|few|TRBV11-2|-
TGTGCCAGCAGCCCGACAGGCGGGGGGCAGCCCCAGCATTTT
CASSPTGGGQPQHF
>TRBJ2-2|-|TRBV5-4|-
TGTGCCAGCAGCTTGGGAGGAAACCCCGGGGAGCTGTTTTTT
CASSLGGNPGELFF
>TRBJ2-7|-|TRBV19|-
TGTGCCAGCCAGAGAGGGGGGGGAGCCTCCTACGAGCAGTACTTC
CASQRGGGASYEQYF
>TRBJ2-7|-|TRBV6-5|TRBD1
TGTGCCAGCAGTTACTCGGACAGGGGAGCTTACGAGCAGTACTTC
CASSYSDRGAYEQYF
>TRBJ1-2|-|TRBV5-4|TRBD1
TGTGCCAGCAGCTCTCGACAGGGGGCATGGTATGGCTACACCTTC
CASSSRQGAWYGYTF
>TRBJ1-2|few|TRBV7-2|TRBD1
TGTGCCAGCAGCTTTGGACAGGGGGCGACCTATGGCTACACCTTC
CASSFGQGATYGYTF
>TRBJ1-2|-|TRBV27|-
TGTGCCAGCAGTTTAATGGGGGGATCCTATGGCTACACCTTC
CASSLMGGSYGYTF
>TRBJ2-1|-|TRBV6-4|TRBD2
TGTGCCAGCAGTACGACGGGAGGATCAGGGAATGAGCAGTTCTTC
CASSTTGGSGNEQFF
>TRBJ2-7|-|TRBV5-1|-
TGCGCCAGCAGCTGGGGGCGTTTGTCCTACGAGCAGTACTTC
CASSWGRLSYEQYF
>TRBJ2-7|-|TRBV5-1|TRBD1
TGCGCCAGCAGCTCCCTTTTAGGACAGGGATCCTACGAGCAGTACTTC
CASSSLLGQGSYEQYF
>TRBJ1-6|few|TRBV6-5|TRBD1
TGTGCCAGCAGTCGTACGGGACAGGGGGATTCACCCCTCCACTTT
CASSRTGQGDSPLHF
>TRBJ2-1|-|TRBV25-1|TRBD1
TGTGCCAGCAGTGGCGGGACAGGGTACCAGTTCTTC
CASSGGTGYQFF
>TRBJ2-7|once|TRBV7-2|-
TGTGCCAGCAGCTTAGGGGCCCGCTCCTACGAGCAGTACTTC
CASSLGARSYEQYF
>TRBJ1-6|-|TRBV7-2|TRBD1
TGTGCCAGCAGCTTAGAGGAACAGGGGCTGGGTTCCTATAATTCACCCCTCCACTTT
CASSLEEQGLGSYNSPLHF
>TRBJ2-7|few|TRBV30|-
TGTGCCTGGTGTAAAGACAGCTCCTACGAGCAGTACTTC
CAWCKDSSYEQYF
>TRBJ1-3|-|TRBV5-5|-
TGTGCCAGCAGCTGGGCTCCGACGGGGTTCTCTGGAAACACCATATATTTT
CASSWAPTGFSGNTIYF
>TRBJ2-3|-|TRBV27|TRBD2
TGTGCCAGCAGTTTAGGCCGCGGGAGCGTTCCCCCGGAGATCACAGATACGCAGTATTTT
CASSLGRGSVPPEITDTQYF
>TRBJ2-7|-|TRBV2|-
TGTGCCAGCAGTGAAGGAGGCATCTACGAGCAGTACTTC
CASSEGGIYEQYF
>TRBJ2-1|-|TRBV7-6|TRBD2
TGTGCCAGCAGCCCTTGGGGCGGGAGTTTTATCAGTGAGCAGTTCTTC
CASSPWGGSFISEQFF
>TRBJ1-2|-|TRBV28|-
TGTGCCAGCAGCCCGGGATTCTACCTCGGCTACACCTTC
CASSPGFYLGYTF
>TRBJ1-3|-|TRBV7-8|-
TGTGCCAGCAGCTTTCGGACATCTCCTGGAAACACCATATATTTT
CASSFRTSPGNTIYF
>TRBJ2-5|-|TRBV7-3|TRBD1
TGTGCCAGCAGCCCCCTAGGGGGCCTATCCGGGGAGACCCAGTACTTC
CASSPLGGLSGETQYF
>TRBJ2-3|-|TRBV11-1|-
TGTGCCAGCACCGAACTAGGGGGGGCCACAGATACGCAGTATTTT
CASTELGGATDTQYF
>TRBJ1-2|-|TRBV7-9|-
TGTGCCAGCAGCTTACAGGGAGGTAACACCTTC
CASSLQGGNTF
>TRBJ2-2|-|TRBV19|TRBD1
TGTGCCAGTAGTCCCGGGACAGGGGCCAACGGGGAGCTGTTTTTT
CASSPGTGANGELFF
>TRBJ2-1|-|TRBV7-2|TRBD2
TGTGCCAGCAGCTTAGTGGCGGGGGGAGGTATCAATGAGCAGTTCTTC
CASSLVAGGGINEQFF
>TRBJ1-5|once|TRBV27|-
TGTGCCAGCAGTTTCGCGGGGGGCGATCAGCCCCAGCATTTT
CASSFAGGDQPQHF
>TRBJ2-7|-|TRBV6-1|TRBD2
TGTGCCAGCAGTGACCCAGGAGCGGGGGGGCGCTACGAGCAGTACTTC
CASSDPGAGGRYEQYF
>TRBJ2-3|few|TRBV5-1|-
TGCGCCAGCAGCTTGCAAGCGGCCCCAGATACGCAGTATTTT
CASSLQAAPDTQYF
>TRBJ2-6|-|TRBV7-9|-
TGTGCCAGCAGCTTATTGTCTAAGTCCGGGGCCAACGTCCTGACTTTC
CASSLLSKSGANVLTF
>TRBJ1-1|-|TRBV7-3|-
TGTGCCAGCAGCTTAACGCGGGGCACTGAAGCTTTCTTT
CASSLTRGTEAFF
>TRBJ1-2|-|TRBV7-9|TRBD1
TGTGCCAGCAGCTTCGGGGGCAGGGGGCCTAACTATGGCTACACCTTC
CASSFGGRGPNYGYTF
>TRBJ2-1|few|TRBV30|TRBD2
TGTGCCTGGAGTCCGAGTAGCGGGAGACAAAGGACCTACAATGAGCAGTTCTTC
CAWSPSSGRQRTYNEQFF
>TRBJ2-5|-|TRBV28|-
TGTGCCAGCAGTCTAGTGACTAGCCGAGGGGGGGAGACCCAGTACTTC
CASSLVTSRGGETQYF
>TRBJ1-1|-|TRBV19|TRBD1
TGTGCCAGTAGTTTAATACAGGGGAGCACTGAAGCTTTCTTT
CASSLIQGSTEAFF
>TRBJ2-1|few|TRBV7-9|-
TGTGCCAGCAGTTTTAGCAGTGAGCAGTTCTTC
CASSFSSEQFF
>TRBJ2-6|-|TRBV29-1|TRBD1
TGCAGCGTGGCGGACAGGGGTACGGTTTCTGGGGCCAACGTCCTGACTTTC
CSVADRGTVSGANVLTF
>TRBJ2-6|-|TRBV9|-
TGTGCCAGCAGTGCGCCTAACTCTGGGGCCAACGTCCTGACTTTC
CASSAPNSGANVLTF